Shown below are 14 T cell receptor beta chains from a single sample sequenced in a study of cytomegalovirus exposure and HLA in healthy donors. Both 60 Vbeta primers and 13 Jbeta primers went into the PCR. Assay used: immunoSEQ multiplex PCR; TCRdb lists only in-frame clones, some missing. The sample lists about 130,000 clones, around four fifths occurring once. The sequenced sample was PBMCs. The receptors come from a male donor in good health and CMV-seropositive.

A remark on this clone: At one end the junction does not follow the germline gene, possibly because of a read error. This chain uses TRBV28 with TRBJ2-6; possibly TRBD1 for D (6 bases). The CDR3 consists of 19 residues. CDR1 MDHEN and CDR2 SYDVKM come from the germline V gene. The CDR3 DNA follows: TGTGCCAGCAGTTTTCATCCCGGACAGACTACCTCTGGGGCCAACGTCCCGACTTTC. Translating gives CASSFHPGQTTSGANVPTF.

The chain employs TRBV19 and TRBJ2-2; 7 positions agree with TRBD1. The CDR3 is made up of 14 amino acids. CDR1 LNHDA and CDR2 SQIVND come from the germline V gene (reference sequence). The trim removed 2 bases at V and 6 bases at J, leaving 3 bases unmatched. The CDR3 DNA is TGTGCCAGTAGTATACTACAGGGGTCCGGGGAGCTGTTTTTT. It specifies CASSILQGSGELFF.

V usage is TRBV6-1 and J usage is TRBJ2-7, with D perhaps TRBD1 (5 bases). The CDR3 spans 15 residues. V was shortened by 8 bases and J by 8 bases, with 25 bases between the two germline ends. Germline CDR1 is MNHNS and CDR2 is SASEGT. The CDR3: CASWGSRTGRNQQYF. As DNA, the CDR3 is TGTGCCAGCTGGGGCTCACGAACCGGACGGAATCAGCAGTACTTC.

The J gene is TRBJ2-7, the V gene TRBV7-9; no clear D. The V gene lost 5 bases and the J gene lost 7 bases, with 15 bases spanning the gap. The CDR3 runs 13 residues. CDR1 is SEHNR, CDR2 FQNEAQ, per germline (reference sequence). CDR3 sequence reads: CASSPQHKMEQYF. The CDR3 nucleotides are TGTGCCAGCAGCCCTCAACATAAGATGGAGCAGTACTTC.

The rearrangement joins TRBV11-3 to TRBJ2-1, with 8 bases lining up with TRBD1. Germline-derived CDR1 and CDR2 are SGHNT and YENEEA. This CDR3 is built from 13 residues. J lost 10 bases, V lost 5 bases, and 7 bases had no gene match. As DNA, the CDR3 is TGTGCCAGCAGCGATAGGACAGGGAACGAGCAGTTCTTC. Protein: CASSDRTGNEQFF.

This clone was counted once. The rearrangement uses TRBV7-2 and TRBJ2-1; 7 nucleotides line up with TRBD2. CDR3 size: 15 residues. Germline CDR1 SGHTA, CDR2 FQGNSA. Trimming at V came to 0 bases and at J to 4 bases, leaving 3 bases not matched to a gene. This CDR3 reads CASSLALAAYNEQFF. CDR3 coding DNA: TGTGCCAGCAGCTTAGCCCTAGCGGCGTACAATGAGCAGTTCTTC.

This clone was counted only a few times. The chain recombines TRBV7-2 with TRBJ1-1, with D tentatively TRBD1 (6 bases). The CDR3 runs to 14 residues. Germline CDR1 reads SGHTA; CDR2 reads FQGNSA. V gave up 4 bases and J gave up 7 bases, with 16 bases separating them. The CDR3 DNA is TGTGCCAGCAGCTCACTTGGACAGCCCAATGAAGCTTTCTTT. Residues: CASSSLGQPNEAFF. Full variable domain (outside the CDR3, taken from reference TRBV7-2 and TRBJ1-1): GAGVSQSPSNKVTEKGKDVELRCDPISGHTALYWYRQSLGQGLEFLIYFQGNSAPDKSGLPSDRFSAERTGGSVSTLTIQRTQQEDSAVYLCASSSLGQPNEAFFGQGTRLTVV.

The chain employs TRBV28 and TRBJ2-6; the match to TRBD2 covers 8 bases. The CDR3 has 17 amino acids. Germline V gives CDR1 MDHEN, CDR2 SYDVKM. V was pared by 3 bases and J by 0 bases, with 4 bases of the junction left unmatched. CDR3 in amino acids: CASSFRGGISGANVLTF. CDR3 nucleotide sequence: TGTGCCAGCAGTTTTCGGGGGGGAATCTCTGGGGCCAACGTCCTGACTTTC.

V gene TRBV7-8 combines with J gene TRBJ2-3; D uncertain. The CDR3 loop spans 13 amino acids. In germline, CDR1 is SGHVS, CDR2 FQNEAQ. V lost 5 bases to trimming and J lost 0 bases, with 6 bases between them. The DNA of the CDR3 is TGTGCCAGCAGCCCCCTGAGCACAGATACGCAGTATTTT. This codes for CASSPLSTDTQYF.

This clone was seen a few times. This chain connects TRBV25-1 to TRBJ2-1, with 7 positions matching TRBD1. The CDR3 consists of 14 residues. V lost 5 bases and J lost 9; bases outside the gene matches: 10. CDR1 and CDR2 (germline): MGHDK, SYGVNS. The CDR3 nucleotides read TGTGCCAGCAGTTTGGGACAGAGGTACGTTGAGCAGTTCTTC. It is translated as CASSLGQRYVEQFF. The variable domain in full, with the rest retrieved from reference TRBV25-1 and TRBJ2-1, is EADIYQTPRYLVIGTGKKITLECSQTMGHDKMYWYQQDPGMELHLIHYSYGVNSTEKGDLSSESTVSRIRTEHFPLTLESARPSHTSQYLCASSLGQRYVEQFFGPGTRLTVL.

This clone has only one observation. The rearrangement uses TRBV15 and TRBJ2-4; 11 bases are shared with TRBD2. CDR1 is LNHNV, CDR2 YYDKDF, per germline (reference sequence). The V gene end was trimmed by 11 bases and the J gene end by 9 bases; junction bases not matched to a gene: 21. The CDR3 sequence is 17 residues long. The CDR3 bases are TGTGCCGTGGAGGGAGCGCTACCTATAGCGGGAGGGGTCATTCAGTACTTC. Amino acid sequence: CAVEGALPIAGGVIQYF.

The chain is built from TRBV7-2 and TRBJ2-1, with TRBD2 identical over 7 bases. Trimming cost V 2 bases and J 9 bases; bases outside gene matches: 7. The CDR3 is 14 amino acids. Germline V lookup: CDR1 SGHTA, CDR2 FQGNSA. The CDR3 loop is CASSLNPGRGEQFF. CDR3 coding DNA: TGTGCCAGCAGCTTAAATCCGGGGAGGGGTGAGCAGTTCTTC.

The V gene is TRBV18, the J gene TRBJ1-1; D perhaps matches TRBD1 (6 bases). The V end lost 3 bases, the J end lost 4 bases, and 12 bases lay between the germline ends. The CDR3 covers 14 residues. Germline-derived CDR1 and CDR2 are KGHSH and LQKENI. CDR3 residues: CASSPGAPTTEAFF. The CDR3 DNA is TGTGCCAGCTCACCGGGGGCGCCTACCACTGAAGCTTTCTTT.

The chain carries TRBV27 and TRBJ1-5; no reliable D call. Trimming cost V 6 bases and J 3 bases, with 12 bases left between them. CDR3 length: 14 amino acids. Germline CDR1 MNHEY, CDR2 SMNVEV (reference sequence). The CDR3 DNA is TGTGCCAGCAGGAACCCGGGGTTCAATCAGCCCCAGCATTTT. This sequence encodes CASRNPGFNQPQHF.